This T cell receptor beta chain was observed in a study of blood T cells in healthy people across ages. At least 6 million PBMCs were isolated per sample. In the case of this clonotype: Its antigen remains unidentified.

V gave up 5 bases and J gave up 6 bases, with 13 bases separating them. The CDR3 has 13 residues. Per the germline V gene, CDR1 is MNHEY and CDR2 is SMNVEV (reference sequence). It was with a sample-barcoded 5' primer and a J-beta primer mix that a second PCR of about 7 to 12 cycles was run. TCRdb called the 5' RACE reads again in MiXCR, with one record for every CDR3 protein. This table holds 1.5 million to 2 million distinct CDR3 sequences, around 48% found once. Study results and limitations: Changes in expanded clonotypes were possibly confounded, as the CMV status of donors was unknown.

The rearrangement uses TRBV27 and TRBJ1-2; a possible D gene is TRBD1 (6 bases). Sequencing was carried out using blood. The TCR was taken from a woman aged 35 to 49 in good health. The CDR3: CASSAIRGHGYTF. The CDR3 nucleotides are TGTGCCAGCAGTGCAATCAGGGGCCATGGCTACACCTTC.